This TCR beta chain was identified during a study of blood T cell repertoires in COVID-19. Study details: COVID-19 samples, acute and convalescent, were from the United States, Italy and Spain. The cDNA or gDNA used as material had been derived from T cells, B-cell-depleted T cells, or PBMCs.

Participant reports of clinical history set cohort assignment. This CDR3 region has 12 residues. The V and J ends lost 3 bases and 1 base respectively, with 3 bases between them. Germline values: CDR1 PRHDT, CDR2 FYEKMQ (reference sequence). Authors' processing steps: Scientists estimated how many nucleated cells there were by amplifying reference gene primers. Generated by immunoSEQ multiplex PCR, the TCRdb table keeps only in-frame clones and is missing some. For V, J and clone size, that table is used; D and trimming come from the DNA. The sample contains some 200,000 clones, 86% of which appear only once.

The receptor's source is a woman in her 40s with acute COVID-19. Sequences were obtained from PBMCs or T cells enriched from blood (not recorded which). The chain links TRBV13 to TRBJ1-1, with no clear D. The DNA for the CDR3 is TGTGCCAGCAGCTTGAGGAACACTGAAGCTTTCTTT. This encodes CASSLRNTEAFF.